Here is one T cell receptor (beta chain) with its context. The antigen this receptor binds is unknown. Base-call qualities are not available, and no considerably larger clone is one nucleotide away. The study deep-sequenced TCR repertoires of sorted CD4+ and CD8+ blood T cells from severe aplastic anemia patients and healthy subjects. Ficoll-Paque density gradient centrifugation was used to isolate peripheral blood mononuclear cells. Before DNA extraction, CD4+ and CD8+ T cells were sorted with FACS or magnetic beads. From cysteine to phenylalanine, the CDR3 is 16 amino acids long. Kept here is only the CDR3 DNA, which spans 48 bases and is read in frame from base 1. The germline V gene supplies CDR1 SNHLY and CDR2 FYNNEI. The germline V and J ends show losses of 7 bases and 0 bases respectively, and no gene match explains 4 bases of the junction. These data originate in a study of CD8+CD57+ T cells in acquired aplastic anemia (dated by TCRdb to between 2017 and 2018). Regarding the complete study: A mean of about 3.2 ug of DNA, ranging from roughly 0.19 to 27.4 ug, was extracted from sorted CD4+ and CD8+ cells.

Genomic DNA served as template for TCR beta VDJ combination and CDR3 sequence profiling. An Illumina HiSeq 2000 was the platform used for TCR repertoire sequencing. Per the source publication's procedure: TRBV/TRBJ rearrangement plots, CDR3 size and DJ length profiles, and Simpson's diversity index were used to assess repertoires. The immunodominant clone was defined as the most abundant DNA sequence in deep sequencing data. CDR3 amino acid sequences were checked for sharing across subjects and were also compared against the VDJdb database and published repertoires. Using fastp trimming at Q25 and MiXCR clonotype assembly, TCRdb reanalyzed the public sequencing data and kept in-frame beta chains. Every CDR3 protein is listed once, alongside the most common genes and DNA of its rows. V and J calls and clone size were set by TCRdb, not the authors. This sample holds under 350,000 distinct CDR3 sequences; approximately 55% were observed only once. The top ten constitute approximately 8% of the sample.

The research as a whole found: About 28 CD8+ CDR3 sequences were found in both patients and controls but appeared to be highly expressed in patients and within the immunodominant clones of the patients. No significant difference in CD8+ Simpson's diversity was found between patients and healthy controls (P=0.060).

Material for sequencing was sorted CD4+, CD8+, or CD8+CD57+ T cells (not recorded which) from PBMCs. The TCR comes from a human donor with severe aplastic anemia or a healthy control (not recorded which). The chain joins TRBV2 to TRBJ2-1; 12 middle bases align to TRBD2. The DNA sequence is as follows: TGTGCCAGCACGCTAGCGGGGGGGAGCTCCTACAATGAGCAGTTCTTC. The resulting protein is CASTLAGGSSYNEQFF.